The source of this T cell receptor (beta chain) is a study of blood T cell repertoires in COVID-19. Study details: Samples of COVID-19 (acute and convalescent) were obtained from the United States, Italy and Spain. Nucleic acid was either cDNA or gDNA, and it came from T cells, B-cell-depleted T cells, or PBMCs.

The CDR3 is made up of 16 amino acids. After removal of 4 bases from V and 5 bases from J, the junction contained 11 bases not matched to a gene. Germline V gene data show CDR1 as SGHNT and CDR2 as YYREEE (reference sequence). Method: immunoSEQ multiplex PCR; TCRdb's copy keeps in-frame clones and lacks some. The profile shows under 100,000 clones, roughly 86% of them singletons. The chain employs TRBV5-4 and TRBJ2-7; TRBD2 agrees at 11 bases. The receptor was derived from a human donor in a cohort sampled during active COVID-19. The specimen sequenced was peripheral blood. Written as DNA, the CDR3 is TGTGCCAGCAGCCAATCTGGTAGCGGGGGGGCCCACGAGCAGTACTTC. Translated, it gives CASSQSGSGGAHEQYF. Variable domain in full (rest from reference TRBV5-4 and TRBJ2-7): ETGVTQSPTHLIKTRGQQVTLRCSSQSGHNTVSWYQQALGQGPQFIFQYYREEENGRGNFPPRFSGLQFPNYSSELNVNALELDDSALYLCASSQSGSGGAHEQYFGPGTRLTVT.